A selection of T cell receptor beta chains follows, all from one sample in a study of cytomegalovirus exposure and HLA in healthy donors. Clones were sequenced by immunoSEQ multiplex PCR, and TCRdb holds only the in-frame ones, with some missing. The sample lists approximately 150,000 clones, approximately 80% seen once, with around 1.7% in the top ten. Sample: PBMCs. Source of these receptors: a woman in her thirties or forties in good health and CMV-seronegative. The CDR3 runs from the conserved cysteine through the conserved F or W. The D gene is left open where the match is weak. Some rows mark clone size as missing; the rest say once, few, many or name a class of expanded clone.

CDR3 | DNA | V | length | J | D | size
CASSSSGLADEQYF | TGCGCCAGCAGCTCCTCGGGACTAGCGGACGAGCAGTACTTC | TRBV5-1 | 14 | TRBJ2-7 | TRBD2 | few
CASSPAGYEQYF | TGTGCCAGCTCACCTGCGGGATACGAGCAGTACTTC | TRBV18 | 12 | TRBJ2-7 | - | -
CSSSLPGSSYEQYF | TGTTCCAGCAGCTTACCAGGAAGCTCCTACGAGCAGTACTTC | TRBV7-9 | 14 | TRBJ2-7 | - | -
CASSLLASSSYEQYF | TGTGCCAGCAGTTTATTAGCCTCAAGCTCCTACGAGCAGTACTTC | TRBV28 | 15 | TRBJ2-7 | - | once
CASSSPGREQYF | TGTGCCAGCAGTTCGCCAGGGCGCGAGCAGTACTTC | TRBV27 | 12 | TRBJ2-7 | - | -
CASSSLTGRTEAFF | TGTGCCAGCAGCTCGCTGACAGGGAGGACTGAAGCTTTCTTT | TRBV11-2 | 14 | TRBJ1-1 | TRBD1 | -
CASSLAASGRDSSYNEQFF | TGCGCCAGCAGCTTGGCGGCTAGCGGGAGGGATAGCTCCTACAATGAGCAGTTCTTC | TRBV5-1 | 19 | TRBJ2-1 | TRBD2 | -
CASSHGGGEAFF | TGTGCCAGCAGCCACGGGGGGGGTGAAGCTTTCTTT | TRBV11-2 | 12 | TRBJ1-1 | - | once
CASSPLEGGGQGKQYF | TGTGCCAGCTCACCACTCGAAGGTGGAGGACAGGGGAAGCAGTATTTT | TRBV18 | 16 | TRBJ2-3 | TRBD1 | -
CAISESGLGQVLTF | TGTGCCATCAGTGAGTCGGGATTGGGGCAGGTCCTGACTTTC | TRBV10-3 | 14 | TRBJ2-6 | - | -
CASSLRTGDWDTQYF | TGTGCCAGCAGCTTAAGGACAGGGGATTGGGATACGCAGTATTTT | TRBV7-6 | 15 | TRBJ2-3 | TRBD1 | -
CASSSRTGAEKLFF | TGTGCCAGCAGCTCTCGGACAGGGGCTGAAAAACTGTTTTTT | TRBV7-9 | 14 | TRBJ1-4 | TRBD1 | -
CASSSTSRGQGGLNTEAFF | TGTGCCAGCAGCTCCACCTCCAGGGGACAGGGTGGTTTGAACACTGAAGCTTTCTTT | TRBV7-9 | 19 | TRBJ1-1 | TRBD1 | -
CAISVGESQPQHF | TGTGCCATCAGTGTCGGAGAGAGTCAGCCCCAGCATTTT | TRBV10-3 | 13 | TRBJ1-5 | - | few
CAISDFVAGVDYTQYF | TGTGCCATCAGTGATTTTGTAGCGGGGGTCGATTATACGCAGTATTTT | TRBV10-3 | 16 | TRBJ2-3 | TRBD2 | -
CASSRYSRETQYF | TGTGCCAGTAGTAGATATAGCCGGGAGACCCAGTACTTC | TRBV19 | 13 | TRBJ2-5 | - | -
CASSLEGGHTEAFF | TGTGCCAGCAGCTTGGAGGGGGGGCACACTGAAGCTTTCTTT | TRBV5-4 | 14 | TRBJ1-1 | - | -
CASSGGQGAIGYTF | TGTGCCAGCAGCGGGGGACAGGGGGCTATTGGCTACACCTTC | TRBV5-4 | 14 | TRBJ1-2 | TRBD1 | -
CASSPWTGENTEAFF | TGTGCCAGCAGTCCCTGGACAGGAGAGAACACTGAAGCTTTCTTT | TRBV27 | 15 | TRBJ1-1 | TRBD1 | -
CSVSSGSVSYNEQFF | TGCAGCGTTAGTAGCGGGTCGGTCTCCTACAATGAGCAGTTCTTC | TRBV29-1 | 15 | TRBJ2-1 | TRBD2 | -
CAWNDPRTGAREKLFF | TGTGCCTGGAACGACCCCCGAACAGGGGCCCGCGAAAAACTGTTTTTT | TRBV30 | 16 | TRBJ1-4 | TRBD1 | -
CASTSSGTDTQYF | TGTGCCAGCACCTCCTCGGGCACAGATACGCAGTATTTT | TRBV11-2 | 13 | TRBJ2-3 | - | -
CASSLDLGGINQPQHF | TGTGCCAGCAGCTTAGACCTCGGGGGGATTAATCAGCCCCAGCATTTT | TRBV7-9 | 16 | TRBJ1-5 | - | once
CASSYFGEDTQYF | TGTGCCAGCAGTTATTTCGGGGAAGATACGCAGTATTTT | TRBV2 | 13 | TRBJ2-3 | - | -
CASRRRQGADAFF | TGTGCCAGCAGAAGACGACAGGGGGCGGACGCTTTCTTT | TRBV11-2 | 13 | TRBJ1-1 | TRBD1 | -
CASTEVGSVGYGYTF | TGTGCCAGCACCGAGGTAGGGAGCGTCGGCTATGGCTACACCTTC | TRBV6-1 | 15 | TRBJ1-2 | - | -
CASSLNGNYGYTF | TGCGCCAGCAGCTTGAACGGTAACTATGGCTACACCTTC | TRBV5-1 | 13 | TRBJ1-2 | - | -
CASRPGTIYEQYF | TGTGCCAGCAGACCTGGGACTATCTACGAGCAGTACTTC | TRBV6-5 | 13 | TRBJ2-7 | TRBD2 | -
CASSQEIYRGLGQETQYF | TGCGCCAGCAGCCAGGAGATATACAGGGGGCTAGGACAAGAGACCCAGTACTTC | TRBV4-1 | 18 | TRBJ2-5 | TRBD1 | -
CASSQTRQGPLEQYF | TGCGCCAGCAGCCAAACCAGACAGGGTCCCCTGGAGCAGTACTTC | TRBV5-1 | 15 | TRBJ2-7 | TRBD1 | -
CASSFGQPNTEAFF | TGTGCCAGCAGCTTTGGACAGCCGAACACTGAAGCTTTCTTT | TRBV7-9 | 14 | TRBJ1-1 | - | few
CASSHELNTEAFF | TGTGCCAGCAGCCATGAGCTGAACACTGAAGCTTTCTTT | TRBV11-3 | 13 | TRBJ1-1 | - | few
CASTPLPAGANYGYTF | TGTGCCAGCACCCCTCTTCCGGCAGGGGCTAACTATGGCTACACCTTC | TRBV5-4 | 16 | TRBJ1-2 | - | -
CASSRFLDRISWMNTEAFF | TGTGCCAGCAGCCGATTCCTGGACAGGATAAGTTGGATGAACACTGAAGCTTTCTTT | TRBV27 | 19 | TRBJ1-1 | TRBD1 | few
CASSSATGGGAEAFF | TGCGCCAGCAGCTCGGCCACAGGGGGAGGGGCTGAAGCTTTCTTT | TRBV5-1 | 15 | TRBJ1-1 | TRBD1 | -
CASSPSFRQAHMNTEAFF | TGTGCCAGCAGTCCATCCTTTCGACAGGCCCATATGAACACTGAAGCTTTCTTT | TRBV6-4 | 18 | TRBJ1-1 | - | -
CASSLGQGNLPLNVLTF | TGTGCCAGCAGCCTCGGACAGGGCAACTTACCCCTCAACGTCCTGACTTTC | TRBV9 | 17 | TRBJ2-6 | TRBD1 | -
CASSPDRIYGYTF | TGTGCCAGCAGTCCGGACAGGATCTATGGCTACACCTTC | TRBV6-5 | 13 | TRBJ1-2 | TRBD1 | once
CASRGAGQYEKLFF | TGTGCCAGCCGTGGGGCAGGACAATATGAAAAACTGTTTTTT | TRBV6-6 | 14 | TRBJ1-4 | - | few
CASSLWGHSYEQYF | TGTGCCAGCAGTTTATGGGGACACTCCTACGAGCAGTACTTC | TRBV28 | 14 | TRBJ2-7 | - | -
CSSSPYKATNEKLFF | TGTTCCAGCAGCCCCTATAAAGCAACTAATGAAAAACTGTTTTTT | TRBV7-9 | 15 | TRBJ1-4 | - | -
CASSIVPGQGAFF | TGTGCCAGTAGTATAGTCCCGGGACAGGGAGCTTTCTTT | TRBV19 | 13 | TRBJ1-1 | TRBD1 | few
CASSSRLTGEEGTEAFF | TGTGCCAGCAGCTCCCGCTTAACAGGGGAGGAGGGCACTGAAGCTTTCTTT | TRBV21-1 | 17 | TRBJ1-1 | - | -
CASSRSRPDSNTEAFF | TGTGCCAGTAGTAGGTCCAGGCCAGATTCGAACACTGAAGCTTTCTTT | TRBV19 | 16 | TRBJ1-1 | - | -
CASSEGAGGNAGELFF | TGTGCCAGCAGTGAAGGAGCGGGAGGGAATGCCGGGGAGCTGTTTTTT | TRBV6-1 | 16 | TRBJ2-2 | TRBD2 | -